The rows below give T cell receptor beta chains drawn from one sample of a study of cytomegalovirus exposure and HLA in healthy donors. Repertoires were generated with immunoSEQ multiplex PCR, while TCRdb's copy carries only in-frame clones and drops some. The table records some 150,000 clones, 81% of them present only once. The sequenced sample was PBMCs. Every receptor here comes from a young woman in good health and CMV-seropositive. Each CDR3 is given with its conserved first and last residue. D genes are given only for firm matches. Where a row states a size, it is once, few, many or the class of an expanded clone; other rows omit it.

cdr3_aa: CASSLERTPYQETQYF; cdr3_nt: TGTGCTAGCAGCTTAGAGCGGACCCCGTACCAAGAGACCCAGTACTTC; d_call: NA; clone_size: once; j_call: TRBJ2-5; v_call: TRBV7-7
cdr3_aa: CASSRESGEKLFF; cdr3_nt: TGTGCCAGCAGCCGAGAGTCTGGTGAAAAACTGTTTTTT; d_call: NA; clone_size: NA; j_call: TRBJ1-4; v_call: TRBV11-2
cdr3_aa: CASSPPGVRALSPLHF; cdr3_nt: TGTGCCAGCTCACCCCCAGGGGTACGCGCGTTGTCACCCCTCCACTTT; d_call: NA; clone_size: few; j_call: TRBJ1-6; v_call: TRBV18
cdr3_aa: CASSQRGGFDTQYF; cdr3_nt: TGTGCCAGCTCTCAGCGGGGGGGTTTCGATACGCAGTATTTT; d_call: TRBD2; clone_size: NA; j_call: TRBJ2-3; v_call: TRBV11-3
cdr3_aa: CACAGGPGYAQYF; cdr3_nt: TGTGCCTGCGCGGGGGGGCCGGGATACGCGCAGTATTTT; d_call: TRBD2; clone_size: NA; j_call: TRBJ2-3; v_call: TRBV30
cdr3_aa: CASSLAPSQANTEAFF; cdr3_nt: TGTGCCAGCAGCTTAGCGCCATCTCAGGCGAACACTGAAGCTTTCTTT; d_call: NA; clone_size: NA; j_call: TRBJ1-1; v_call: TRBV7-9
cdr3_aa: CASSPSGYREAFF; cdr3_nt: TGTGCCAGCAGCCCTAGTGGTTACAGGGAAGCTTTCTTT; d_call: NA; clone_size: NA; j_call: TRBJ1-1; v_call: TRBV9
cdr3_aa: CASSQNSGGYIGETQYF; cdr3_nt: TGCGCCAGCAGCCAAAATAGCGGGGGGTATATAGGAGAGACCCAGTACTTC; d_call: TRBD2; clone_size: NA; j_call: TRBJ2-5; v_call: TRBV4-1
cdr3_aa: CASGNQGNEQFF; cdr3_nt: TGCGCCAGCGGAAACCAGGGCAATGAGCAGTTCTTC; d_call: NA; clone_size: NA; j_call: TRBJ2-1; v_call: TRBV10-1
cdr3_aa: CASSDPGGWDSPLHF; cdr3_nt: TGTGCCAGCAGCGATCCGGGAGGCTGGGATTCACCCCTCCACTTT; d_call: NA; clone_size: NA; j_call: TRBJ1-6; v_call: TRBV11-2
cdr3_aa: CASSGGSIEAFF; cdr3_nt: TGCGCCAGCAGCGGAGGAAGCATAGAAGCTTTCTTT; d_call: NA; clone_size: NA; j_call: TRBJ1-1; v_call: TRBV10-1
cdr3_aa: CASTLLTGVYGYTF; cdr3_nt: TGTGCCAGCACCCTGCTGACAGGGGTCTATGGCTACACCTTC; d_call: TRBD1; clone_size: NA; j_call: TRBJ1-2; v_call: TRBV7-9
cdr3_aa: CASSRTGAGNQPQHF; cdr3_nt: TGCGCCAGCAGCCGGACAGGGGCGGGCAATCAGCCCCAGCATTTT; d_call: TRBD1; clone_size: few; j_call: TRBJ1-5; v_call: TRBV4-3
cdr3_aa: CASSFKVSGGPQETQYF; cdr3_nt: TGTGCCAGCAGCTTCAAGGTTAGCGGGGGTCCGCAAGAGACCCAGTACTTC; d_call: TRBD2; clone_size: few; j_call: TRBJ2-5; v_call: TRBV13
cdr3_aa: CASSQSLNTEAFF; cdr3_nt: TGTGCCAGCAGCCAAAGCCTGAACACTGAAGCTTTCTTT; d_call: NA; clone_size: NA; j_call: TRBJ1-1; v_call: TRBV14
cdr3_aa: CASATGSENTEAFF; cdr3_nt: TGTGCTAGCGCGACAGGGAGCGAGAACACTGAAGCTTTCTTT; d_call: TRBD1; clone_size: NA; j_call: TRBJ1-1; v_call: TRBV12-5
cdr3_aa: CASSYNMGALSYEQYF; cdr3_nt: TGTGCCAGCAGCTACAATATGGGGGCGCTATCCTACGAGCAGTACTTC; d_call: NA; clone_size: few; j_call: TRBJ2-7; v_call: TRBV11-2
cdr3_aa: CASSLGQAYNSPLHF; cdr3_nt: TGTGCCAGCAGCTTGGGACAGGCCTATAATTCACCCCTCCACTTT; d_call: NA; clone_size: NA; j_call: TRBJ1-6; v_call: TRBV5-8
cdr3_aa: CASSATKGLAREQFF; cdr3_nt: TGTGCCAGCTCAGCGACTAAAGGACTAGCTCGTGAGCAGTTCTTC; d_call: TRBD2; clone_size: NA; j_call: TRBJ2-1; v_call: TRBV11-2
cdr3_aa: CASSLMETTGELFF; cdr3_nt: TGTGCCAGCAGCTTAATGGAGACCACCGGGGAGCTGTTTTTT; d_call: NA; clone_size: NA; j_call: TRBJ2-2; v_call: TRBV5-4
cdr3_aa: CASSQEGARGLSEQYF; cdr3_nt: TGCGCCAGCAGCCAAGAAGGGGCCAGGGGGCTGAGCGAGCAGTACTTC; d_call: TRBD1; clone_size: few; j_call: TRBJ2-7; v_call: TRBV4-3
cdr3_aa: CASRLVPSGTDTQYF; cdr3_nt: TGTGCAAGTCGCTTAGTACCTAGCGGGACAGATACGCAGTATTTT; d_call: NA; clone_size: NA; j_call: TRBJ2-3; v_call: TRBV12-2
cdr3_aa: CASRLLTSGGSNEQFF; cdr3_nt: TGTGCCAGCAGACTTCTCACTAGCGGGGGGTCCAATGAGCAGTTCTTC; d_call: TRBD2; clone_size: NA; j_call: TRBJ2-1; v_call: TRBV6-6
cdr3_aa: CASSPTGSNSYEQYF; cdr3_nt: TGTGCCAGCAGCCCCACAGGGTCCAACTCCTACGAGCAGTACTTC; d_call: NA; clone_size: few; j_call: TRBJ2-7; v_call: TRBV7-6
cdr3_aa: CASSSLLESTDTQYF; cdr3_nt: TGTGCCAGCAGCTCCTTACTAGAATCCACAGATACGCAGTATTTT; d_call: NA; clone_size: NA; j_call: TRBJ2-3; v_call: TRBV5-4
cdr3_aa: CSGGDTDTQYF; cdr3_nt: TGCAGCGGGGGAGACACAGATACGCAGTATTTT; d_call: NA; clone_size: once; j_call: TRBJ2-3; v_call: TRBV29-1
cdr3_aa: CASSVQTGPNQPQHF; cdr3_nt: TGTGCCAGCAGCGTCCAGACAGGGCCCAACCAGCCCCAGCATTTT; d_call: TRBD1; clone_size: NA; j_call: TRBJ1-5; v_call: TRBV7-2
cdr3_aa: CASSFGQAYYEQYF; cdr3_nt: TGTGCCAGCAGTTTTGGACAGGCTTACTACGAGCAGTACTTC; d_call: TRBD1; clone_size: NA; j_call: TRBJ2-7; v_call: TRBV6-6
cdr3_aa: CASRHRDFTNEQFF; cdr3_nt: TGTGCCAGCAGACACCGGGATTTTACCAATGAGCAGTTCTTC; d_call: NA; clone_size: NA; j_call: TRBJ2-1; v_call: TRBV28
cdr3_aa: CASSLDQVDRGAFF; cdr3_nt: TGTGCCAGCAGTTTGGATCAGGTCGACCGTGGGGCTTTCTTT; d_call: NA; clone_size: NA; j_call: TRBJ1-1; v_call: TRBV27